A selection of T cell receptor beta chains follows, all from one sample in a study of cytomegalovirus exposure and HLA in healthy donors. Method: immunoSEQ multiplex PCR; TCRdb's copy keeps in-frame clones and lacks some. The sample carries about 120,000 clones, 80% to 90% recorded once. The sequenced sample was PBMCs. All receptors derive from a woman in her late teens or twenties in good health and CMV-seronegative. Each CDR3 is given with its conserved first and last residue. D genes are given only for firm matches. Size is omitted from some rows. Given values are once, few, many or a class for expanded clones.

j_call,d_call,clone_size,v_call,cdr3_aa,cdr3_nt
TRBJ1-3,TRBD1,.,TRBV19,CASSDRVSGNTIYF,TGTGCCAGTAGCGACAGGGTCTCTGGAAACACCATATATTTT
TRBJ2-5,.,once,TRBV15,CATSRGTKLGRTPFVVRETQYF,TGTGCCACCAGCAGAGGTACTAAACTAGGTAGGACCCCGTTTGTCGTCAGAGAGACCCAGTACTTC
TRBJ2-1,TRBD2,.,TRBV19,CASSLGLAGGPTIYNEQFF,TGTGCCAGTAGTCTCGGACTAGCGGGGGGCCCGACAATCTACAATGAGCAGTTCTTC
TRBJ1-2,.,.,TRBV2,CASSPTATLASTF,TGTGCCAGCAGTCCGACAGCGACCTTGGCTAGCACCTTC
TRBJ1-1,.,.,TRBV15,CATSRVPPHLGDTEAFF,TGTGCCACCAGCAGAGTCCCACCGCACCTCGGAGACACTGAAGCTTTCTTT
TRBJ1-6,.,.,TRBV6-1,CASSAFPRGEGSPLHF,TGTGCCAGCAGTGCCTTCCCCCGGGGAGAAGGGTCACCCCTCCACTTT
TRBJ1-2,.,.,TRBV25-1,CASSEFFMETVPNYGYTF,TGTGCCAGCAGTGAATTTTTTATGGAGACAGTCCCGAACTATGGCTACACCTTC
TRBJ1-4,.,.,TRBV5-6,CASSLGVGVNEKLFF,TGTGCCAGCAGCTTGGGTGTAGGGGTGAATGAAAAACTGTTTTTT
TRBJ2-2,.,once,TRBV7-6,CASSLRVSGELFF,TGTGCCAGCAGCTTACGAGTTTCCGGGGAGCTGTTTTTT
TRBJ2-1,TRBD2,.,TRBV5-4,CASSVRLAGDNEQFF,TGTGCCAGCAGCGTACGACTAGCGGGGGACAATGAGCAGTTCTTC
TRBJ1-1,.,.,TRBV6-5,CASSGGPTEAFF,TGTGCCAGCAGCGGGGGGCCCACTGAAGCTTTCTTT
TRBJ1-1,.,.,TRBV6-5,CASSYGGGTEAFF,TGTGCCAGCAGTTACGGGGGGGGCACTGAAGCTTTCTTT
TRBJ2-2,.,.,TRBV27,CASSAYRVGELFF,TGTGCCAGCAGTGCCTACAGGGTCGGGGAGCTGTTTTTT
TRBJ1-1,.,.,TRBV5-4,CASSLVGNEAFF,TGTGCCAGCAGCTTGGTCGGGAATGAAGCTTTCTTT
TRBJ2-3,TRBD2,.,TRBV6-4,CASSEASGGAPDTQYF,TGTGCCAGCAGTGAAGCTAGCGGGGGGGCCCCAGATACGCAGTATTTT
TRBJ1-2,.,.,TRBV19,CASSIPSQEWGYTF,TGTGCCAGTAGTATCCCCTCCCAAGAGTGGGGCTACACCTTC
TRBJ2-4,.,.,TRBV4-1,CASSQPTGYGAKNIQYF,TGCGCCAGCAGCCAACCCACAGGGTATGGGGCCAAAAACATTCAGTACTTC
TRBJ2-1,.,.,TRBV20-1,CSATSNEQFF,TGCAGTGCTACCTCCAATGAGCAGTTCTTC
TRBJ2-2,.,.,TRBV6-5,CASSRGTGELFF,TGTGCCAGCAGTAGGGGGACCGGGGAGCTGTTTTTT
TRBJ1-4,.,.,TRBV6-5,CASSYSGRGEKLFF,TGTGCCAGCAGTTACTCGGGTAGGGGCGAAAAACTGTTTTTT
TRBJ2-2,TRBD2,many,TRBV4-2,CASSRELLAGETGELFF,TGTGCCAGCAGCCGGGAATTACTAGCGGGAGAAACCGGGGAGCTGTTTTTT
TRBJ2-7,TRBD2,.,TRBV11-2,CASSPYRGGEQYF,TGTGCCAGCAGCCCATACCGGGGGGGCGAGCAGTACTTC
TRBJ2-3,.,.,TRBV5-1,CASSSFYRTTSNTDTQYF,TGCGCCAGCAGCTCTTTTTACAGGACAACTTCTAACACAGATACGCAGTATTTT
TRBJ2-5,TRBD2,.,TRBV5-1,CASGVGTSGQQETQYF,TGCGCCAGCGGCGTGGGGACTAGCGGCCAACAAGAGACCCAGTACTTC
TRBJ1-2,.,.,TRBV5-1,CASSSGGEGYGYTF,TGCGCCAGCAGTTCAGGAGGGGAGGGCTATGGCTACACCTTC